This TCR beta chain was retrieved from a study of cytotoxic CD8 clonotypes in ibrutinib-treated CLL. Across the study: After treatment lasting a median roughly 13 months, range 6 to 36, response samples were collected. Study findings and constraints: Against age-matched healthy donors, baseline clonality ran higher and tracked circulating CD8+ T-cell counts. Clonality climbed at ibrutinib response, then dropped toward baseline at progression.

Method: immunoSEQ multiplex PCR; TCRdb's copy keeps in-frame clones and lacks some. The sample contains around 200,000 clones, 79% of which appear only once. In this sample, this clone turned up once. Its specificity is not known. The input for sequencing was PBMCs, taken after 12 months of ibrutinib treatment. The clonotype originates from a human donor with chronic lymphocytic leukemia.

The CDR3 loop is CASSRGQGDTGELFF. DNA of the CDR3: TGTGCCAGCTCACGGGGACAGGGAGACACCGGGGAGCTGTTTTTT. This sequence joins TRBV18 and TRBJ2-2; 9 positions match TRBD1. The CDR3 totals 15 residues. Germline CDR1 KGHSH, CDR2 LQKENI. The J segment lost 3 bases and the V segment lost 4 bases, leaving 3 bases of the junction unmatched.